This T cell receptor (beta chain) was identified during a study of shared clonotypes between healthy human individuals. General observations from the study: Clonotype sharing among donors was thought likely to change with sequencing depth. Naive CD4 clonotypes were shared across a handful of donors at roughly 5%.

There were only Caucasian adults among the donors, and all lived in Nashville, Tennessee. The assay was immunoSEQ multiplex PCR, and TCRdb's table has in-frame clones only and misses some. This sample has 1.5 million to 1.9 million clones, with 98% found just once. Regarding this clone: Its antigen is unknown.

The TCR comes from a man between 25 and 39 years old in good health. Sequenced: naive CD4+ T cells sorted from blood. The subset was: CD45RA+ positively selected.

Written as DNA, the CDR3 is TGTGCCAGCAGCCCTTCGACAGGGCCCTACGAGCAGTACTTC. Translation gives CASSPSTGPYEQYF. The V and J genes are TRBV7-3 and TRBJ2-7; the match to TRBD1 covers 7 bases. The CDR3 spans 14 residues. Germline CDR1 is SGHTA and CDR2 is FQGTGA. V lost 5 bases and J lost 2; bases outside the gene matches: 6.